The subject of this entry is one T cell receptor (beta chain). The sample comes from a study of monozygotic twins with cystic fibrosis. Overall study: Library input was three micrograms of fragmented DNA, with approximately 16 PCR cycles.

The repertoire was sequenced with immunoSEQ multiplex PCR; TCRdb's copy has only in-frame clones and lacks some. There are roughly 20,000 clones in the sample; around 97% occur only once, and approximately 2% lies in the top ten. Sequenced material: blood. The TCR comes from a woman aged 25 to 45 with cystic fibrosis.

The CDR3 sequence is CATQWTFMNTEAFF. The CDR3 DNA sequence: TGTGCCACCCAGTGGACCTTTATGAACACTGAAGCTTTCTTT. V and J are TRBV2 and TRBJ1-1; D remains ambiguous. The CDR3 is 14 residues long. Trimming took off 10 bases at V and 0 bases at J, with 15 bases between the two ends. In germline, CDR1 is SNHLY, CDR2 FYNNEI.